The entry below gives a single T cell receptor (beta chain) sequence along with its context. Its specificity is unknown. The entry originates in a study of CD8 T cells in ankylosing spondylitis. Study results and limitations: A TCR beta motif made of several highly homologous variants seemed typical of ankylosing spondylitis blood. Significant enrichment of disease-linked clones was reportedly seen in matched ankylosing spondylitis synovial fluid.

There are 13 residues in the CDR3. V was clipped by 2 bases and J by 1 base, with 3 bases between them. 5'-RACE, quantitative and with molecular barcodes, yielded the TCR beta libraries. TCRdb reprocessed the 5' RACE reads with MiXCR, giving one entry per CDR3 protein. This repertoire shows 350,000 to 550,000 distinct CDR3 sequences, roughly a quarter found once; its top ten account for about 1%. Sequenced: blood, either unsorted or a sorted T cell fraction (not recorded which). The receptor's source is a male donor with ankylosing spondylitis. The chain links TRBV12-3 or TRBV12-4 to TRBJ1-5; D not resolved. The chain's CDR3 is CASSLRSNQPQHF. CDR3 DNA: TGTGCCAGCAGTTTAAGGAGCAATCAGCCCCAGCATTTT.